One and the same sample provided the 14 T cell receptor beta chains below, sequenced in a study of graft-versus-host responses after intestinal transplantation. Clones were sequenced by immunoSEQ multiplex PCR, and TCRdb holds only the in-frame ones, with some missing. This sample has around 88,000 clones, with roughly four fifths found just once. Their antigens are not known. Sequenced here: unstimulated CD8+ T cells sorted from spleen or lymph node cells, sampled before intestinal transplant. The source is a human donor who received an intestinal transplant.

The chain links TRBV19 to TRBJ1-6; 8 bases line up with TRBD1. Germline V gene sequence: CDR1 LNHDA, CDR2 SQIVND (reference sequence). The CDR3 spans 15 residues. After removal of 5 bases from V and 7 bases from J, the junction contained 7 bases not matched to a gene. CDR3 sequence (DNA): TGTGCCAGTAGTGCCAGGGGGCCGGAGAATTCACCCCTCCACTTT. It codes for CASSARGPENSPLHF.

The J gene is TRBJ2-3, the V gene TRBV28, with D hard to call. Germline lookup yields CDR1 MDHEN and CDR2 SYDVKM. With 4 bases removed from V and 7 bases from J, the gap between germline ends came to 6 bases. The CDR3 loop spans 11 amino acids. The DNA for the CDR3 is TGTGCCAGCAGTTACAGTTATACGCAGTATTTT. This gives the protein CASSYSYTQYF.

The chain combines TRBV2 with TRBJ1-2; a possible D gene is TRBD1 (5 bases). V lost 1 base and J lost 5, with 8 bases in between. Germline CDR1 SNHLY, CDR2 FYNNEI. The CDR3 is made up of 13 amino acids. The chain's CDR3 is CASSEGAGYGYTF. The CDR3 DNA is TGTGCCAGCAGTGAAGGGGCAGGGTATGGCTACACCTTC.

This clone is deemed medium-sized (0.01 to 0.1%). The chain employs TRBV2 and TRBJ1-6; TRBD1 might be the D (6 bases). The CDR3 runs to 15 residues. Germline V gives CDR1 SNHLY, CDR2 FYNNEI. Trimming left V 6 bases short and J 3 bases short, with 12 bases between. CDR3 protein: CASSQQGFYNSPLHF. The CDR3, as DNA: TGTGCCAGCAGCCAACAGGGATTCTATAATTCACCCCTCCACTTT.

V gene TRBV7-3 combines with J gene TRBJ2-2, with D uncertain. CDR1 SGHTA and CDR2 FQGTGA come from the germline V gene. V lost 5 bases and J 0 bases, leaving 1 base between the germline ends. The CDR3 sequence is 12 residues long. The CDR3 DNA is TGTGCCAGCAGCCCGAACACCGGGGAGCTGTTTTTT. It codes for CASSPNTGELFF.

This sequence joins TRBV11-2 and TRBJ2-7; D gene ambiguous. V gave up 3 bases and J gave up 0 bases, with 6 bases separating them. This CDR3 is 13 amino acids long. The germline V gene has CDR1 SGHAT and CDR2 FQNNGV. The CDR3 sequence is CASSLYNSYEQYF. CDR3 nucleotides: TGTGCCAGCAGCTTGTATAACTCCTACGAGCAGTACTTC.

The chain combines TRBV9 with TRBJ2-1; D may be TRBD1 (6 bases). This CDR3 comprises 18 residues. The V gene's germline CDR1 is SGDLS and CDR2 YYNGEE. V was shortened by 0 bases and J by 4 bases, with 20 bases between the two germline ends. This CDR3 reads CASSVARGQGQGYNEQFF. The CDR3 DNA is TGTGCCAGCAGCGTAGCTAGGGGACAAGGCCAGGGGTACAATGAGCAGTTCTTC.

The chain has TRBV11-3 and TRBJ2-5, with 11 bases fitting TRBD2. From germline, CDR1 is SGHNT and CDR2 YENEEA. The CDR3 totals 15 residues. V shed 4 bases and J 0 bases; nucleotides not matched to a gene: 1. CDR3 sequence (DNA): TGTGCCAGCAGCTGGACTAGCGGGTACCAAGAGACCCAGTACTTC. This sequence encodes CASSWTSGYQETQYF.

The V and J genes are TRBV9 and TRBJ2-7; D may be TRBD2 (6 bases). V dropped 4 bases and J dropped 4 bases, with 18 bases sitting between them. This CDR3 is built from 15 residues. Germline V gives CDR1 SGDLS, CDR2 YYNGEE. The CDR3 loop reads CASSLQGGIRYEQYF. DNA of the CDR3: TGTGCCAGCAGCCTTCAAGGCGGGATAAGGTACGAGCAGTACTTC.

The chain recombines TRBV7-2 with TRBJ2-7, with TRBD2 as a possible D gene (6 bases). The CDR3 extends over 16 amino acids. Germline CDR1 SGHTA, CDR2 FQGNSA. The germline V and J ends were trimmed by 5 bases and 5 bases, with 22 bases remaining between them. CDR3 amino acids: CASSPLGGSSGDEQYF. Here the CDR3 DNA reads TGTGCCAGCAGCCCCCTCGGGGGAAGCTCCGGGGACGAGCAGTACTTC.

The chain carries TRBV19 and TRBJ2-1, with 12 bases that match TRBD2. Germline trimming cut 5 bases from V and 4 bases from J; bases unmatched to any gene: 3. The V gene's germline CDR1 is LNHDA and CDR2 SQIVND (reference sequence). This CDR3 is 15 amino acids long. The CDR3, as DNA: TGTGCCAGTAGTCGGACTAGCGGGGTTTACAATGAGCAGTTCTTC. Its protein product is CASSRTSGVYNEQFF.

The genes are TRBV7-9 and TRBJ1-1, with 9 nucleotides matching TRBD1. V dropped 0 bases and J dropped 4; count of bases not matched to a gene: 3. The CDR3 totals 15 residues. The germline V gene encodes CDR1 SEHNR and CDR2 FQNEAQ (reference sequence). This chain's CDR3 is CASSLAGQGGTEAFF. CDR3 nucleotides: TGTGCCAGCAGCTTAGCGGGACAGGGAGGCACTGAAGCTTTCTTT.

The V gene is TRBV10-3, the J gene TRBJ2-3; tentative D call: TRBD1 (6 bases). CDR3 length equals 16 residues. Trimming shortened V by 4 bases and J by 0 bases, and 14 bases separated the two germline ends. CDR1 and CDR2 (germline): ENHRY, SYGVKD. The CDR3 region is CAISAPGVESTDTQYF. In DNA form, the CDR3 reads TGTGCCATCAGTGCCCCAGGGGTCGAGAGCACAGATACGCAGTATTTT.

The chain carries TRBV27 and TRBJ1-6; tentatively, D is TRBD1 (5 bases). Germline V gives CDR1 MNHEY, CDR2 SMNVEV (reference sequence). The V end lost 6 bases, the J end lost 8 bases, and 14 bases lay between the germline ends. The CDR3 sequence is 14 residues long. Here the CDR3 reads CASSPGTGYSPLHF. CDR3 nucleotides: TGTGCCAGCAGCCCCGGGACGGGATATTCACCCCTCCACTTT.